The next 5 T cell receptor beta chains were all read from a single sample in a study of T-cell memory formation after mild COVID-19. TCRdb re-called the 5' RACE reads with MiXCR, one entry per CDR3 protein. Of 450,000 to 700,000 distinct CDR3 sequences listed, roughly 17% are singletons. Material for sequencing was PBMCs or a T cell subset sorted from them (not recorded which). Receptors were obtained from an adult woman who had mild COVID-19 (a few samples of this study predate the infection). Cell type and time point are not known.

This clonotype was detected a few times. CDR3 region: CSARGGPFYEQYF. CDR3 in DNA: TGCAGTGCTAGAGGCGGACCCTTCTACGAGCAGTACTTC. This chain links TRBV20-1 with TRBJ2-7; no reliable D call. Germline CDR1 reads DFQATT; CDR2 reads SNEGSKA (reference sequence). The length of the CDR3 is 13 residues. Trimming stripped 1 base from V and 3 bases from J, with 10 bases between.

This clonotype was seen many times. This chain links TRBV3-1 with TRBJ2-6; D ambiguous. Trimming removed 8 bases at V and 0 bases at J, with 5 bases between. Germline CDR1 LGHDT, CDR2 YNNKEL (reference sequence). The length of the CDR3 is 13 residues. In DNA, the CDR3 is TGTGCCAGCGAAAACTCTGGGGCCAACGTCCTGACTTTC. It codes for CASENSGANVLTF.

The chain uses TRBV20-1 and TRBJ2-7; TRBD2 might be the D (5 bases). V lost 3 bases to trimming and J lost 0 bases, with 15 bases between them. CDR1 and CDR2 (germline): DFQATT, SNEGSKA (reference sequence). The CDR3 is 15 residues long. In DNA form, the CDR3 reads TGCAGTGCTAGTCGAGCGGAGGTCCCCTCCTACGAGCAGTACTTC. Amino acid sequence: CSASRAEVPSYEQYF.

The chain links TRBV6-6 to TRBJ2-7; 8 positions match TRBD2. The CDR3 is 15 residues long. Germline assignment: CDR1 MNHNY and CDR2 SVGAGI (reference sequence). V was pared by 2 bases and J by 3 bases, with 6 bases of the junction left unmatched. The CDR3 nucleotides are TGTGCCAGCAGTTACCTCGGGGGGGACGACTACGAGCAGTACTTC. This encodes CASSYLGGDDYEQYF.

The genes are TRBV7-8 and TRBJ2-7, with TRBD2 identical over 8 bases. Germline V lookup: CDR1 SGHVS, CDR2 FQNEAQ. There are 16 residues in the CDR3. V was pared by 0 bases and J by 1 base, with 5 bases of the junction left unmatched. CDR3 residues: CASSLAGSGTSYEQYF. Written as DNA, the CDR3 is TGTGCCAGCAGCTTAGCGGGTAGCGGGACTTCCTACGAGCAGTACTTC.